Listed below are T cell receptor beta chains from one sample, sequenced in a study of cytomegalovirus exposure and HLA in healthy donors. Assay used: immunoSEQ multiplex PCR; TCRdb lists only in-frame clones, some missing. The sample has around 93,000 clones; under 85% are singletons. The sequenced material came from PBMCs. These receptor sequences come from a woman aged 40-49 years in good health and CMV-seronegative. Each CDR3 is given with its conserved first and last residue. The D gene is left open where the match is weak. Clone size is stated in some rows and not others, as once, few, many or a class when expanded.

V,size,J,length,D,CDR3,DNA
TRBV19,.,TRBJ2-2,15,TRBD2,CASSPLAGLSGELFF,TGTGCCAGTAGTCCCCTAGCGGGACTCTCCGGGGAGCTGTTTTTT
TRBV7-9,once,TRBJ1-6,13,.,CALRERSNSPLHF,TGTGCCTTACGAGAGCGTTCTAATTCACCCCTCCACTTT
TRBV6-5,few,TRBJ2-1,15,TRBD2,CASSPGLAGQNEQFF,TGTGCCAGCAGTCCGGGACTAGCGGGGCAGAATGAGCAGTTCTTC
TRBV7-8,.,TRBJ2-7,14,.,CASSLSGGTHEQYF,TGTGCCAGCAGCTTATCTGGTGGCACCCACGAGCAGTACTTC
TRBV27,.,TRBJ2-3,16,TRBD1,CASSLSWDSNTDTQYF,TGTGCCAGCAGTCTGAGCTGGGACAGCAACACAGATACGCAGTATTTT
TRBV5-1,few,TRBJ1-2,15,.,CASRSPGAANYGYTF,TGCGCCAGCAGAAGCCCAGGGGCCGCGAACTATGGCTACACCTTC
TRBV4-1,.,TRBJ2-1,18,TRBD2,CASSQVNPTSGSRGEQFF,TGCGCCAGCAGCCAAGTTAACCCCACTAGCGGGAGTAGGGGTGAGCAGTTCTTC
TRBV9,.,TRBJ2-5,14,.,CASSEGLLQETQYF,TGTGCCAGCAGTGAGGGACTCCTACAAGAGACCCAGTACTTC
TRBV6-1,few,TRBJ1-1,13,.,CASRSTGNTEAFF,TGTGCCAGCAGGTCGACAGGGAACACTGAAGCTTTCTTT
TRBV29-1,.,TRBJ2-7,14,.,CSVVVISFSYEQYF,TGCAGCGTTGTTGTTATAAGCTTCTCCTACGAGCAGTACTTC
TRBV27,.,TRBJ2-7,17,.,CASSRGRWGGGSYEQYF,TGTGCCAGCAGTCGAGGCCGGTGGGGGGGCGGCTCCTACGAGCAGTACTTC
TRBV18,.,TRBJ1-4,14,.,CASSEDSGGEKLFF,TGTGCCAGCTCAGAGGACAGCGGTGGAGAAAAACTGTTTTTT
TRBV28,.,TRBJ1-2,12,.,CASSSGIYGYTF,TGTGCCAGCTCTTCAGGGATCTATGGCTACACCTTC
TRBV6-5,.,TRBJ1-1,15,TRBD1,CASRPIRGKNTEAFF,TGTGCCAGCAGGCCAATCAGGGGGAAGAACACTGAAGCTTTCTTT
TRBV29-1,.,TRBJ2-1,13,TRBD1,CSVGTGGYNEQFF,TGCAGCGTCGGGACAGGGGGCTACAATGAGCAGTTCTTC
TRBV6-5,.,TRBJ1-1,14,TRBD1,CASSPQGTNTEAFF,TGTGCCAGCAGTCCACAGGGGACCAACACTGAAGCTTTCTTT
TRBV11-3,.,TRBJ2-7,13,.,CASSPQGTYEQYF,TGTGCCAGCAGCCCACAGGGCACCTACGAGCAGTACTTC
TRBV7-2,once,TRBJ2-4,15,TRBD2,CASSPRTSAVDIQYF,TGTGCCAGCAGCCCAAGAACTAGCGCGGTGGACATTCAGTACTTC
TRBV15,.,TRBJ1-2,14,.,CATTRDITNYGYTF,TGTGCCACCACCCGGGACATAACTAACTATGGCTACACCTTC
TRBV5-1,.,TRBJ1-3,14,.,CASSGAVPGNTIYF,TGCGCCAGCAGTGGAGCGGTCCCGGGGAACACCATATATTTT
TRBV6-1,.,TRBJ2-1,13,.,CAAPFSTYNEQFF,TGTGCCGCCCCCTTTTCCACATACAATGAGCAGTTCTTC
TRBV29-1,.,TRBJ1-2,11,.,CSVRHVYGYTF,TGCAGCGTACGACACGTCTATGGCTACACCTTC
TRBV19,.,TRBJ2-1,15,TRBD1,CASSRGQGIYNEQFF,TGTGCCAGTAGTAGAGGACAGGGTATTTACAATGAGCAGTTCTTC
TRBV6-1,few,TRBJ1-5,12,.,CASSSGGGPQHF,TGTGCCAGCAGTTCAGGCGGGGGGCCCCAGCATTTT
TRBV9,.,TRBJ2-1,12,.,CASSGGTNEQFF,TGTGCCAGCAGCGGAGGTACCAATGAGCAGTTCTTC
TRBV5-6,.,TRBJ2-5,17,TRBD1,CASSTYRGRKGSETQYF,TGTGCCAGCAGCACCTACAGGGGGCGAAAAGGGTCGGAGACCCAGTACTTC
TRBV29-1,.,TRBJ1-4,11,TRBD1,CSVDFGQVIHF,TGCAGCGTTGACTTTGGACAGGTGATCCATTTT
TRBV7-8,few,TRBJ2-7,14,.,CASSLGASSYEQYF,TGTGCCAGCAGCTTAGGCGCTAGCTCCTACGAGCAGTACTTC
TRBV29-1,.,TRBJ2-7,15,.,CSVLKMNGLSDEQYF,TGCAGCGTTCTGAAAATGAATGGACTAAGCGACGAGCAGTACTTC
TRBV6-1,few,TRBJ2-1,16,TRBD2,CASSEEEGSGMNEQFF,TGTGCCAGCAGTGAAGAAGAGGGTAGCGGGATGAATGAGCAGTTCTTC
TRBV29-1,.,TRBJ1-2,14,.,CSVVSGGGEDGYTF,TGCAGCGTTGTTAGTGGGGGGGGAGAGGATGGCTACACCTTC
TRBV9,.,TRBJ2-2,16,.,CASSFSPSAAAGELFF,TGTGCCAGCAGCTTTTCGCCTAGCGCGGCCGCCGGGGAGCTGTTTTTT
TRBV29-1,.,TRBJ1-1,13,TRBD1,CSGEGQGDTEAFF,TGCAGCGGGGAGGGACAGGGGGACACTGAAGCTTTCTTT
TRBV11-3,.,TRBJ2-5,14,TRBD2,CASSRGEGRETQYF,TGTGCCAGCAGCCGTGGGGAGGGGCGGGAGACCCAGTACTTC
TRBV5-1,.,TRBJ2-1,14,.,CASSKEGPYNEQFF,TGCGCCAGCAGTAAGGAGGGCCCCTACAATGAGCAGTTCTTC
TRBV28,.,TRBJ2-2,14,TRBD2,CASLTSGSPGELFF,TGTGCCAGCCTGACTAGCGGGAGTCCCGGGGAGCTGTTTTTT
TRBV27,once,TRBJ1-2,14,.,CASSLSGGGYGYTF,TGTGCCAGCAGTTTATCGGGAGGGGGCTATGGCTACACCTTC
TRBV5-6,few,TRBJ2-7,11,.,CASSWFGEQYF,TGTGCCAGCAGCTGGTTCGGCGAGCAGTACTTC
TRBV5-4,.,TRBJ1-3,15,.,CASSPTSSPGNTIYF,TGTGCCAGCAGCCCTACTTCCTCCCCTGGAAACACCATATATTTT